These T cell receptor beta chains were read from a single sample in a study of shared clonotypes between healthy human individuals. The protocol was immunoSEQ multiplex PCR, while the TCRdb copy is restricted to in-frame clones and leaves out a portion. The data show 2,500,000 or so clones, about 90% seen once. The specimen was naive CD4+ T cells from PBMCs. The receptor set was obtained from a man between 18 and 29 years old in good health. Some clones in this sample may be carry-over from other donors' samples. Both conserved end residues are part of each CDR3. The order of the fields is D gene, CDR3 length, J gene, clone size, V gene, CDR3 protein, CDR3 DNA. The D gene is left open where the match is weak. Clone size appears in some rows only: once, few, many, or a class for an expanded clone.

>.|14|TRBJ2-2|.|TRBV29-1
CSALGQMNTGELFF
TGCAGCGCGCTAGGACAGATGAACACCGGGGAGCTGTTTTTT
>.|16|TRBJ1-5|.|TRBV14
CASSQGPGTLNQPQHF
TGTGCCAGCAGCCAAGGCCCCGGGACTCTCAATCAGCCCCAGCATTTT
>TRBD1|14|TRBJ2-3|.|TRBV7-2
CASRQGASTDTQYF
TGTGCCAGCAGACAGGGGGCAAGCACAGATACGCAGTATTTT
>TRBD1|13|TRBJ1-2|few|TRBV28
CASRAGTGYGYTF
TGTGCCAGCAGGGCTGGGACAGGCTATGGCTACACCTTC
>.|17|TRBJ2-3|.|TRBV28
CASGGPDVGPRKATQYF
TGTGCCAGCGGGGGGCCGGATGTCGGACCACGGAAAGCCACGCAGTATTTT
>.|17|TRBJ2-2|.|TRBV18
CASSPANRPLVPGELFF
TGTGCCAGCTCACCGGCGAACAGGCCCTTGGTCCCCGGGGAGCTGTTTTTT
>.|13|TRBJ2-7|.|TRBV2
CASRYRVMREQYF
TGTGCCAGCAGGTACAGGGTTATGCGGGAGCAGTACTTC
>TRBD1|13|TRBJ1-1|.|TRBV7-6
CASSRTGDTEAFF
TGTGCCAGCAGCCGCACAGGGGACACTGAAGCTTTCTTT
>TRBD1|16|TRBJ2-7|.|TRBV19
CASRLRDRGRGYEQYF
TGTGCCAGTAGACTCCGGGACAGGGGGCGCGGGTACGAGCAGTACTTC
>TRBD1|15|TRBJ1-2|.|TRBV5-1
CASSLGDRVEYGYTF
TGCGCCAGCAGCCTGGGCGACAGGGTTGAATATGGCTACACCTTC
>.|14|TRBJ2-3|.|TRBV6-1
CASSYRDSTDTQYF
TGTGCCAGCAGCTACAGGGACAGCACAGATACGCAGTATTTT
>TRBD1|15|TRBJ2-5|.|TRBV9
CASSDQRTGQETQYF
TGTGCCAGCAGCGATCAGCGGACAGGCCAAGAGACCCAGTACTTC
>TRBD2|17|TRBJ2-7|.|TRBV25-1
CASSESSGLAGAWEQYF
TGTGCCAGCAGTGAATCCTCTGGACTAGCGGGAGCGTGGGAGCAGTACTTC
>.|16|TRBJ1-2|.|TRBV4-2
CASSQVGQTGIWGYTF
TGTGCCAGCAGCCAAGTGGGCCAAACAGGGATTTGGGGCTACACCTTC
>.|14|TRBJ2-5|.|TRBV18
CASSPSQYQETQYF
TGTGCCAGCTCACCATCGCAGTACCAAGAGACCCAGTACTTC
>TRBD1|15|TRBJ2-2|.|TRBV7-8
CASSLTGANTGELFF
TGTGCCAGCAGCTTGACAGGGGCGAACACCGGGGAGCTGTTTTTT
>.|13|TRBJ2-5|.|TRBV29-1
CSSRGVLQETQYF
TGCAGCTCTCGAGGAGTTTTACAAGAGACCCAGTACTTC
>.|13|TRBJ2-7|.|TRBV2
CALLIEGSLEQYF
TGTGCCCTCCTCATCGAAGGATCTCTCGAGCAGTACTTC
>TRBD1|15|TRBJ1-5|.|TRBV6-1
CASSSSGGGYQPQHF
TGTGCCAGCAGTTCTTCAGGGGGCGGTTATCAGCCCCAGCATTTT
>TRBD2|16|TRBJ2-2|.|TRBV7-8
CASSYSGRANTGELFF
TGTGCCAGCAGCTATAGCGGGAGGGCGAACACCGGGGAGCTGTTTTTT
>.|15|TRBJ2-5|.|TRBV7-5
CARSLGQGSGETQYF
TGTGCCAGAAGCCTCGGACAGGGGTCCGGAGAGACCCAGTACTTC
>TRBD2|16|TRBJ2-1|once|TRBV9
CASSSSGSSSYNEQFF
TGTGCCAGCAGCTCTAGCGGCTCTAGCTCCTACAATGAGCAGTTCTTC
>TRBD1|13|TRBJ2-5|.|TRBV7-9
CASSTTGTETQYF
TGTGCCAGCAGCACGACAGGGACGGAGACCCAGTACTTC
>.|13|TRBJ2-3|.|TRBV6-5
CASSYAPTDTQYF
TGTGCCAGCAGTTACGCCCCCACAGATACGCAGTATTTT
>.|16|TRBJ1-1|.|TRBV25-1
CASSEFGGAGATEAFF
TGTGCCAGCAGTGAATTCGGGGGCGCCGGGGCTACTGAAGCTTTCTTT
>TRBD2|14|TRBJ2-1|.|TRBV30
CAWRASGTYNEQFF
TGTGCCTGGAGGGCTAGCGGAACCTACAATGAGCAGTTCTTC
>.|16|TRBJ1-4|.|TRBV7-9
CASSLSLPGGDEKLFF
TGTGCCAGCAGCTTATCCCTCCCCGGCGGGGATGAAAAACTGTTTTTT
>TRBD2|14|TRBJ2-1|.|TRBV28
CASSLGGLYNEQFF
TGTGCCAGCAGTTTGGGGGGGTTATACAATGAGCAGTTCTTC
>.|13|TRBJ2-2|few|TRBV28
CASIWGDTGELFF
TGTGCCAGCATATGGGGGGACACCGGGGAGCTGTTTTTT
>TRBD1|15|TRBJ1-5|.|TRBV28
CASSQNRGSNQPQHF
TGTGCCAGCAGTCAAAACAGGGGAAGCAATCAGCCCCAGCATTTT
>TRBD2|13|TRBJ2-7|.|TRBV5-4
CASSLRAGHEQYF
TGTGCCAGCAGCTTAAGAGCGGGGCACGAGCAGTACTTC
>.|14|TRBJ2-7|once|TRBV6-5
CASSYEWMAYEQYF
TGTGCCAGCAGTTACGAGTGGATGGCCTACGAGCAGTACTTC
>TRBD2|15|TRBJ2-4|.|TRBV19
CASSMWEGGKNIQYF
TGTGCCAGTAGTATGTGGGAGGGAGGCAAAAACATTCAGTACTTC
>TRBD2|14|TRBJ2-1|.|TRBV5-1
CASSGLAAYNEQFF
TGCGCCAGCTCGGGACTAGCGGCATACAATGAGCAGTTCTTC
>.|13|TRBJ1-1|.|TRBV11-3
CASSLELNTEAFF
TGTGCCAGCAGCCTAGAACTGAACACTGAAGCTTTCTTT
>.|14|TRBJ1-5|.|TRBV5-1
CASSLSSGNQPQHF
TGCGCCAGCAGCTTGAGCAGCGGTAATCAGCCCCAGCATTTT
>.|14|TRBJ2-7|.|TRBV4-2
CASSQGTVNYEQYF
TGTGCCAGCAGCCAAGGGACAGTCAACTACGAGCAGTACTTC
>TRBD1|15|TRBJ1-5|once|TRBV6-1
CATRGQDFSNQPQHF
TGTGCCACCAGGGGACAGGACTTTAGCAATCAGCCCCAGCATTTT
>.|14|TRBJ1-5|.|TRBV6-5
CASRPGQKNQPQHF
TGTGCCAGCAGGCCCGGACAGAAGAATCAGCCCCAGCATTTT
>TRBD1|12|TRBJ2-5|.|TRBV6-1
CASSGTGPTQYF
TGTGCCAGCAGTGGGACAGGTCCGACCCAGTACTTC
>TRBD1|15|TRBJ1-5|.|TRBV7-2
CASSFATGGNQPQHF
TGTGCCAGCAGCTTTGCGACAGGGGGCAATCAGCCCCAGCATTTT
>.|14|TRBJ1-1|.|TRBV5-1
CASSLAGDNRNTFF
TGCGCCAGCAGCTTGGCCGGGGATAATAGGAATACTTTCTTT
>TRBD1|16|TRBJ1-3|.|TRBV4-1
CASSHPGTGVGNTIYF
TGCGCCAGCAGCCACCCAGGGACAGGGGTTGGAAACACCATATATTTT
>TRBD2|18|TRBJ2-1|.|TRBV4-2
CASSQIYRGPSGINEQFF
TGTGCCAGCAGCCAGATTTATCGTGGACCTAGCGGTATCAATGAGCAGTTCTTC
>TRBD2|19|TRBJ2-1|.|TRBV4-2
CASSQETGTSGIPYNEQFF
TGTGCCAGCAGCCAAGAGACCGGGACTAGCGGGATACCCTACAATGAGCAGTTCTTC
>TRBD2|15|TRBJ2-3|.|TRBV7-2
CASSLVREATDTQYF
TGTGCCAGCAGCTTAGTCCGGGAGGCCACAGATACGCAGTATTTT